The following is a T cell receptor (beta chain) sequence with its context. Antigen: not known. This CDR3 comprises 14 residues. V was clipped by 6 bases and J by 5 bases; unmatched bases: 4. CDR1 is MNHEY, CDR2 SMNVEV, per germline (reference sequence). The sample is drawn from a study of lymphopenia after photon versus proton radiotherapy. Whole-study findings and limits: Photon-treated patients lost naive T cells and TCR diversity; proton-treated stayed stable.

Libraries were prepared by immunoSEQ multiplex PCR; TCRdb keeps only in-frame clonotypes and omits some of them. The table has tens of thousands of clones, around 85% seen once. Specimen: peripheral blood, collected from a patient treated with proton-based radiotherapy. The clonotype originates from a man between 60 and 75 years old with pancreatic cancer. The chain links TRBV27 to TRBJ2-1; the match to TRBD2 covers 10 bases. The CDR3, as DNA: TGTGCCAGCAGGTCTAGCGGGAGAAACAATGAGCAGTTCTTC. Translation gives CASRSSGRNNEQFF.